The 4 T cell receptor beta chains in this list originate from one sample, sequenced in a study of T cells in Graves' hyperthyroidism and ophthalmopathy. RNA transcripts were the template for amplifying TCR beta CDR3 regions. Carried out on the TCR CDR3, a first-round RT-PCR used the HTBI primer set. In TCRdb, the multiplex PCR reads were re-called with MiXCR into one record per CDR3 protein. The data contain 500,000 to 650,000 distinct CDR3 sequences, around 20% of them singletons. The sample was blood. The receptors come from a man in his forties or fifties with Graves' ophthalmopathy.

The chain uses TRBV15 and TRBJ2-5, with TRBD1 matching over 10 bases. This CDR3 has 18 amino acids. Germline values: CDR1 LNHNV, CDR2 YYDKDF (reference sequence). V lost 1 base to trimming and J lost 5 bases; unmatched junction nucleotides: 13. Here the CDR3 DNA reads TGTGCCACCAGCAGAGCCCATGTGACCGGGACAGGGGAGGAGACCCAGTACTTC. This gives the protein CATSRAHVTGTGEETQYF.

This clonotype has just one count. The chain uses TRBV4-3 and TRBJ2-7; a possible D gene is TRBD1 (5 bases). This CDR3 has 14 residues. The V and J ends lost 4 bases and 6 bases respectively, with 16 bases between them. Germline assignment: CDR1 LGHNA and CDR2 YSLEER. CDR3 residues: CASSLSTGALEQYF. Written as DNA, the CDR3 is TGCGCCAGCAGCCTCAGCACTGGGGCCCTCGAGCAGTACTTC.

Comments on this clonotype: A much larger clone sits a single nucleotide away, making a read error possible. V and J are TRBV2 and TRBJ2-7, with 7 bases fitting TRBD2. This CDR3 is built from 15 residues. Trimming cost V 6 bases and J 3 bases; bases outside gene matches: 11. Germline V lookup: CDR1 SNHLY, CDR2 FYNNEI. CDR3 sequence (DNA): TGTGCCAGCAGAGTTGGACTACCGGGAGGCTACGAGCAGTACTTC. Translating it yields CASRVGLPGGYEQYF.

This clonotype was recorded a few times. The genes are TRBV27 and TRBJ2-3; D is possibly TRBD1 or TRBD2 (5 bases each). This CDR3 comprises 14 residues. In germline, CDR1 is MNHEY, CDR2 SMNVEV (reference sequence). Deletions cut 8 bases from V and 0 bases from J, with 12 bases between. As DNA, the CDR3 is TGTGCCAGCCATCCGGGACCCAGCACAGATACGCAGTATTTT. This translates into CASHPGPSTDTQYF.